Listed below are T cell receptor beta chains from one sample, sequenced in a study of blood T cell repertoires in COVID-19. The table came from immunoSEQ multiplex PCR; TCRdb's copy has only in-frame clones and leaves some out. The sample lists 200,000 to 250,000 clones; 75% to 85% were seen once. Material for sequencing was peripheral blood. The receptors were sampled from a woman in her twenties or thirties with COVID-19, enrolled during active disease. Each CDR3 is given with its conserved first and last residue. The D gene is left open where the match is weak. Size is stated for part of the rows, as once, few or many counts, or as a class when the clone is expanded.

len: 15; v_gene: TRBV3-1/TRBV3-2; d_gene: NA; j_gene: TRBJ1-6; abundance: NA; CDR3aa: CASSQEDFYNSPLHF; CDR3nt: TGTGCCAGCAGCCAAGAGGACTTCTATAATTCACCCCTCCACTTT
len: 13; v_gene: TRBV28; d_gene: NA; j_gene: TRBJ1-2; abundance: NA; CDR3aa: CASEVEGRGGYTF; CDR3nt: TGTGCCAGCGAAGTCGAAGGGCGGGGTGGCTACACCTTC
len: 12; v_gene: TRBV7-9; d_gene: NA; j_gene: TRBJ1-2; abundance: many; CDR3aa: CASSLGTYGYTF; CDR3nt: TGTGCCAGCAGCTTAGGGACATATGGCTACACCTTC
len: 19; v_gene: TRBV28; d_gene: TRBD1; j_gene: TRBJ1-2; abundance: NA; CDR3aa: CASSLHGGLWTGTDYGYTF; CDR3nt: TGTGCCAGCAGTTTACATGGGGGGTTGTGGACCGGGACAGACTATGGCTACACCTTC
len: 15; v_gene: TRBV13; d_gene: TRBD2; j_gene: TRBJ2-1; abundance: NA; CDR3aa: CASSSGLADLGEQFF; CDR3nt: TGTGCCAGCAGCTCGGGACTAGCGGATTTGGGTGAGCAGTTCTTC
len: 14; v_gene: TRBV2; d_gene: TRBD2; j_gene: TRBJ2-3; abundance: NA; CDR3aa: CASSLAGGPDTQYF; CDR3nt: TGTGCCAGCAGTCTAGCGGGAGGGCCAGATACGCAGTATTTT
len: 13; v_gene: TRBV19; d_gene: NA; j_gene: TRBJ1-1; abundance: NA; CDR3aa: CASRTVVGTEAFF; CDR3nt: TGTGCCAGTAGGACTGTTGTAGGCACTGAAGCTTTCTTT
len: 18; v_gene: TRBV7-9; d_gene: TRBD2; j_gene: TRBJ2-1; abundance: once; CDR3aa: CASSILALAGRIHDEQFF; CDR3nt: TGTGCCAGCAGCATACTGGCACTAGCGGGGAGGATTCACGATGAGCAGTTCTTC
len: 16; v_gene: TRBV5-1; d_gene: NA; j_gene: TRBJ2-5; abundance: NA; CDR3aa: CASSLGAYGSQETQYF; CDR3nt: TGCGCCAGCAGCTTGGGGGCGTACGGATCCCAAGAGACCCAGTACTTC
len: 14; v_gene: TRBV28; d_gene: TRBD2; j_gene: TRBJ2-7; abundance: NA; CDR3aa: CASRLSAGASEQYF; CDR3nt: TGTGCCAGCAGATTATCAGCGGGGGCTAGCGAGCAGTACTTC
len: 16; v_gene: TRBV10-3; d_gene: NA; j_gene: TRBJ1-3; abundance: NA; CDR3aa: CAISEPYDRLGNTIYF; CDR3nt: TGTGCCATCAGTGAGCCCTATGACAGGCTTGGAAACACCATATATTTT
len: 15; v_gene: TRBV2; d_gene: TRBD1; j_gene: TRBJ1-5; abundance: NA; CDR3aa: CASSLQGLVNQPQHF; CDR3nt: TGTGCCAGCAGTCTACAGGGGCTAGTAAATCAGCCCCAGCATTTT
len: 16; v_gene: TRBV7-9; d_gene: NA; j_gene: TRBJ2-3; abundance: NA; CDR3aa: CASSSRRGGDTDTQYF; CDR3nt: TGTGCCAGCAGCTCCCGACGGGGCGGGGACACAGATACGCAGTATTTT
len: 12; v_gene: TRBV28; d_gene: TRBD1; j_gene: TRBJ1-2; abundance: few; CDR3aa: CASSATGPGYTF; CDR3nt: TGTGCCAGCAGCGCGACAGGGCCGGGCTACACCTTC
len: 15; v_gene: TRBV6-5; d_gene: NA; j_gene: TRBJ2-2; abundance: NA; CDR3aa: CASSYGLGNTGELFF; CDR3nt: TGTGCCAGCAGTTACGGGCTCGGGAACACCGGGGAGCTGTTTTTT
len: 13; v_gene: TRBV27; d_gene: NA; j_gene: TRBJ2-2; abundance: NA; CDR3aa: CASSLAGTGELFF; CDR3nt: TGTGCCAGCAGTTTAGCGGGCACCGGGGAGCTGTTTTTT
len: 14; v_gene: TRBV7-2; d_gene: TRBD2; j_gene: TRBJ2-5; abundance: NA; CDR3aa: CASSRPGAGETQYF; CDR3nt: TGTGCCAGCAGCCGGCCCGGAGCGGGGGAAACCCAGTACTTC
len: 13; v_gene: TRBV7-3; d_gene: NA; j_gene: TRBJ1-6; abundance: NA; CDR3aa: CASSSTPNSPLHF; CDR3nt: TGTGCCAGCAGCTCAACTCCGAATTCACCCCTCCACTTT
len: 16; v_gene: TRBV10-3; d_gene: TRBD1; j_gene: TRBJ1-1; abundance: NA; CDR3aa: CAIRVTGTDMNTEAFF; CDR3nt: TGTGCCATCAGGGTTACCGGGACAGACATGAACACTGAAGCTTTCTTT
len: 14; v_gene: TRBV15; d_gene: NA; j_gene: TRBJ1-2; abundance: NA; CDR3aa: CATSRQAGNYGYTF; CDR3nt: TGTGCCACCAGCAGACAAGCAGGGAACTATGGCTACACCTTC
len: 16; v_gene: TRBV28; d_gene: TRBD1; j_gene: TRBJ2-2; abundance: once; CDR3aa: CASSLIGGASTGELFF; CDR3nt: TGTGCCAGCAGTTTAATAGGGGGCGCTAGCACCGGGGAGCTGTTTTTT
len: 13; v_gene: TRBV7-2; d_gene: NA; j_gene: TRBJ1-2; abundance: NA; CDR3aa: CASSSSGLAGYTF; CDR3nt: TGTGCCAGCAGCTCTTCGGGACTAGCGGGCTACACCTTC
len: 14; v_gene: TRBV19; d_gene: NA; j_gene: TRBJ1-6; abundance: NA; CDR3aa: CASSWGQGNSPLHF; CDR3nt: TGTGCCAGTAGTTGGGGGCAGGGAAATTCACCCCTCCACTTT
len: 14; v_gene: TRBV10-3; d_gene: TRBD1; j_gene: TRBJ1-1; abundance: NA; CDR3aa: CAIREQGWNTEAFF; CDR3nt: TGTGCCATCAGAGAACAGGGGTGGAACACTGAAGCTTTCTTT
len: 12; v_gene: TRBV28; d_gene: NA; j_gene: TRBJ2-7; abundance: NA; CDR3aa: CASSLSSYEQYF; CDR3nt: TGTGCCAGCAGTTTGAGCTCCTACGAGCAGTACTTC
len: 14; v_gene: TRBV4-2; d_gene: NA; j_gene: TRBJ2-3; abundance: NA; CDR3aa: CASRRDSLTDTQYF; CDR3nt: TGTGCCAGCAGGCGGGACAGCCTCACAGATACGCAGTATTTT
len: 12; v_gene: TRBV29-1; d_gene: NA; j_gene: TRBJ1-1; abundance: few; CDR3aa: CSVFLMNTEAFF; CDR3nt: TGCAGCGTATTTCTTATGAACACTGAAGCTTTCTTT
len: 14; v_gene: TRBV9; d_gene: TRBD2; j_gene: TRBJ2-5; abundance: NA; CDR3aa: CASSVSGGQETQYF; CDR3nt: TGTGCCAGCAGCGTAAGCGGGGGCCAAGAGACCCAGTACTTC
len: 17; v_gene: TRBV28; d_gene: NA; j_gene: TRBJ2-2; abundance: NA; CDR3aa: CASSLPTQGMFTGELFF; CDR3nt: TGTGCCAGCAGTCTACCAACACAGGGAATGTTCACCGGGGAGCTGTTTTTT
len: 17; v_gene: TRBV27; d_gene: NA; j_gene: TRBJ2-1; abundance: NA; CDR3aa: CASSPYFSDLSYNEQFF; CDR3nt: TGTGCCAGCAGTCCCTACTTTAGCGACCTCTCCTACAATGAGCAGTTCTTC
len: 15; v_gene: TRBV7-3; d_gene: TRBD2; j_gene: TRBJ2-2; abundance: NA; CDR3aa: CASSYASGFSGELFF; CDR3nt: TGTGCCAGCAGCTACGCTAGCGGGTTTTCCGGGGAGCTGTTTTTT
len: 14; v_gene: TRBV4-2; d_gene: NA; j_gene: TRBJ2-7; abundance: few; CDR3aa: CASSQDIELGEQYF; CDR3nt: TGTGCCAGCAGCCAAGATATAGAACTAGGCGAGCAGTACTTC
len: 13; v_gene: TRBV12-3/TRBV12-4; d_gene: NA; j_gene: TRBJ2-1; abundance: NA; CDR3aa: CASTTTREDEQFF; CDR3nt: TGTGCCAGCACGACTACCAGGGAGGATGAGCAGTTCTTC
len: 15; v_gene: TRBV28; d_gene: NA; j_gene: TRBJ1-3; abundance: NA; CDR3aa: CASSSPQGVGNTIYF; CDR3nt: TGTGCCAGCAGTTCCCCCCAGGGCGTTGGAAACACCATATATTTT
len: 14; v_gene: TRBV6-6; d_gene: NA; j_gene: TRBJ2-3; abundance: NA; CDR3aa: CASSYGGSTDTQYF; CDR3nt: TGTGCCAGCAGTTACGGGGGGAGCACAGATACGCAGTATTTT
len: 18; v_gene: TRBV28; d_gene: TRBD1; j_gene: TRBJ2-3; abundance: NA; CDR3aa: CASSLRLYRDRATDTQYF; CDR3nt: TGTGCCAGCAGTTTACGTTTATACCGGGACAGGGCCACAGATACGCAGTATTTT
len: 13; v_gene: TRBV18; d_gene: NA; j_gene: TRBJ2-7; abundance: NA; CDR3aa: CASLVDTSYEQYF; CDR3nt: TGTGCCAGCTTGGTTGACACCTCCTACGAGCAGTACTTC
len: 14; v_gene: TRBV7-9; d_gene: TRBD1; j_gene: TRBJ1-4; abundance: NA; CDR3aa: CASSPDRAREKLFF; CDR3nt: TGTGCCAGCAGCCCGGACAGGGCGAGGGAAAAACTGTTTTTT
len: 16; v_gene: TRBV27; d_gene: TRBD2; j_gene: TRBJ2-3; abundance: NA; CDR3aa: CASSLLGGRAVDTQYF; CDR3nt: TGTGCCAGCAGTTTATTGGGCGGGAGGGCAGTGGATACGCAGTATTTT
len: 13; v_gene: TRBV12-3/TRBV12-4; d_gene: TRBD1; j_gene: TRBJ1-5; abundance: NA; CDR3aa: CASSGQGVQPQHF; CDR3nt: TGTGCCAGCAGTGGACAGGGGGTTCAGCCCCAGCATTTT
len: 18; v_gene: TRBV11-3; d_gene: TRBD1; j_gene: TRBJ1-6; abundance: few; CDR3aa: CASSRRDRGSVGNSPLHF; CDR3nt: TGTGCCAGCAGCCGTCGGGACAGGGGGTCCGTGGGGAATTCACCCCTCCACTTT
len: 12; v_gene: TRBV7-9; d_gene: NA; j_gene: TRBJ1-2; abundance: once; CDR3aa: CAGGHSNYGYTF; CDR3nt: TGTGCCGGGGGACATTCTAACTATGGCTACACCTTC
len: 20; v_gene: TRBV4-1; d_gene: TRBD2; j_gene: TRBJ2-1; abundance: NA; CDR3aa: CASSQDRASRTSGLYNEQFF; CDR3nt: TGCGCCAGCAGCCAAGATCGTGCTTCCCGGACTAGCGGACTCTACAATGAGCAGTTCTTC
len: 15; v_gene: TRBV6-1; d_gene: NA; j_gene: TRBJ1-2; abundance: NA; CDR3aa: CASSELAFGGSGYTF; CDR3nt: TGTGCCAGCAGTGAACTCGCATTCGGGGGGAGCGGCTACACCTTC
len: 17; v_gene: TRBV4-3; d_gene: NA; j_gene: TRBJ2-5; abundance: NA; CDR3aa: CASSQDWTDFVEMTQYF; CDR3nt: TGCGCCAGCAGCCAAGATTGGACGGACTTTGTGGAGATGACCCAGTACTTC
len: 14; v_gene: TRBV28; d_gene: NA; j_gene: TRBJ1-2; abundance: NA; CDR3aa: CASSRNRVGYGYTF; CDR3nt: TGTGCCAGCAGTCGAAACAGGGTTGGCTATGGCTACACCTTC
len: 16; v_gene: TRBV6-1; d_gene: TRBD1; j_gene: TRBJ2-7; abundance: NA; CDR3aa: CASSEVWGTAPREQYF; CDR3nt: TGTGCCAGCAGTGAAGTCTGGGGGACAGCACCCCGCGAGCAGTACTTC
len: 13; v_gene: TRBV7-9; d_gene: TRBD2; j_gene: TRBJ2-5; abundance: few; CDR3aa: CASSLDGRGTQYF; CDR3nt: TGTGCCAGCAGCTTAGACGGGAGGGGGACCCAGTACTTC
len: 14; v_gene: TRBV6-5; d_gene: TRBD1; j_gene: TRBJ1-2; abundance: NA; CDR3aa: CASSRQGGDYGYTF; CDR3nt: TGTGCCAGCAGTAGACAGGGGGGCGACTATGGCTACACCTTC
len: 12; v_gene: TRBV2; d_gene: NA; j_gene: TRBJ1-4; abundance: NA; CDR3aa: CAREGRGEKLFF; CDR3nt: TGTGCCAGGGAAGGGAGGGGTGAAAAACTGTTTTTT
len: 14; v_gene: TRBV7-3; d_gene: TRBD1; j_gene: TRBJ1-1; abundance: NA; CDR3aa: CASSSSPDRGAAFF; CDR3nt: TGTGCCAGCAGCTCATCCCCTGACAGGGGGGCAGCTTTCTTT